The next 32 T cell receptor beta chains were all read from a single sample in a study of blood T cell repertoires in COVID-19. Profiling relied on immunoSEQ multiplex PCR, and the TCRdb table lists in-frame clones only, not all of them. The data hold 200,000 to 300,000 clones, with more than 75% observed a single time. The sample was peripheral blood. Every receptor here comes from a woman in her fifties or sixties with COVID-19, enrolled during active disease.

In this sample, this clone turned up a few times. This chain links TRBV6-4 with TRBJ1-5, with D unclear. Germline V gene data show CDR1 as MRHNA and CDR2 as SNTAGT. The CDR3 totals 13 residues. V was shortened by 3 bases and J by 6 bases, with 9 bases between the two germline ends. In DNA form, the CDR3 reads TGTGCCAGCAGTGAACATGGAGGTCAGCCCCAGCATTTT. It encodes CASSEHGGQPQHF.

The V gene is TRBV7-2, the J gene TRBJ2-7, with 7 bases lining up with TRBD1. There are 16 residues in the CDR3. Per germline, CDR1 SGHTA and CDR2 FQGNSA. Trimming cost V 4 bases and J 3 bases; bases outside gene matches: 12. CDR3 sequence reads: CASSSSYRDRNYEQYF. The CDR3 bases are TGTGCCAGCAGCTCTTCTTACCGGGACAGAAACTACGAGCAGTACTTC.

This clone was seen only once. The chain recombines TRBV12-3 or TRBV12-4 with TRBJ1-1; D possibly corresponds to TRBD1 (6 bases). Deletions cut 6 bases from V and 0 bases from J, with 8 bases between. This CDR3 comprises 13 residues. DNA of the CDR3: TGTGCCAGCAGACAGGGTTTGAACACTGAAGCTTTCTTT. This sequence encodes CASRQGLNTEAFF.

This clone was counted a few times. The chain links TRBV11-2 to TRBJ1-2; tentative D call: TRBD1 (5 bases). In germline, CDR1 is SGHAT, CDR2 FQNNGV. Trimming removed 0 bases at V and 8 bases at J, with 19 bases between. There are 16 residues in the CDR3. The CDR3 sequence is CASSLDSGVEGLGYTF. In DNA form, the CDR3 reads TGTGCCAGCAGCTTAGATTCGGGGGTTGAAGGGTTGGGCTACACCTTC.

The rearrangement joins TRBV5-1 to TRBJ2-3; 7 bases line up with TRBD2. J lost 4 bases, V lost 6 bases, and 5 bases had no gene match. The CDR3 runs to 13 residues. CDR1 and CDR2 from the germline V gene are SGHRS and YFSETQ. This CDR3 is CASTPRGADTQYF. The CDR3 nucleotides read TGCGCCAGCACCCCCCGGGGGGCAGATACGCAGTATTTT.

The chain uses TRBV28 and TRBJ2-3; 12 nucleotides agree with TRBD2. The trim removed 4 bases at V and 5 bases at J, leaving 7 bases unmatched. CDR3 length: 16 residues. The germline gives CDR1 MDHEN, CDR2 SYDVKM. CDR3 bases: TGTGCCAGCAGTTCCCTGGGACTAGCGGGCGGAGATACGCAGTATTTT. It codes for CASSSLGLAGGDTQYF.

V gene TRBV6-6 combines with J gene TRBJ1-5; 7 bases map to TRBD1. The CDR3 is 16 residues long. The ends lost 5 bases at V and 3 bases at J; junction bases unmatched: 10. In germline, CDR1 is MNHNY, CDR2 SVGAGI (reference sequence). In DNA, the CDR3 is TGTGCCAGCAGTCACACCTCGGGACAGAACAATCAGCCCCAGCATTTT. Protein: CASSHTSGQNNQPQHF.

The rearrangement uses TRBV3-1 (or the pseudogene TRBV3-2) and TRBJ1-1; 7 bases are a match to TRBD1. Germline CDR1 is LGHDT and CDR2 is YNNKEL (reference sequence). CDR3 length equals 12 residues. Trimming took 4 bases from V and 11 from J; bases not matched to a gene: 7. The CDR3 region is CASSPHRGSAFF. The CDR3 DNA reads as TGTGCCAGCAGCCCTCACAGGGGATCGGCTTTCTTT.

The chain couples TRBV15 to TRBJ2-7; 13 bases agree with TRBD2. CDR1 LNHNV and CDR2 YYDKDF come from the germline V gene (reference sequence). The V gene end was trimmed by 0 bases and the J gene end by 4 bases; junction bases not matched to a gene: 0. The CDR3 has 15 residues. The DNA of the CDR3 is TGTGCCACCAGCAGAGAACTAGCGGGAGGGTACGAGCAGTACTTC. Residues: CATSRELAGGYEQYF.

CDR3 amino acids: CASSASGTPVGYTF. The CDR3 bases are TGTGCCAGTAGTGCATCCGGGACTCCCGTTGGCTACACCTTC. This chain connects TRBV19 to TRBJ1-2; D is perhaps TRBD1 (5 bases). Deletions cut 5 bases from V and 7 bases from J, with 17 bases between. The CDR3 is 14 amino acids. The V gene's germline CDR1 is LNHDA and CDR2 SQIVND (reference sequence).

The chain combines TRBV5-1 with TRBJ1-1, with a possible D match to TRBD1 (5 bases). Germline CDR1 SGHRS, CDR2 YFSETQ. The CDR3 is 15 residues long. V was shortened by 1 base and J by 3 bases, with 13 bases between the two germline ends. CDR3 sequence: CASSLSQGGYTEAFF. The CDR3 bases are TGCGCCAGCAGCTTGTCTCAGGGCGGTTACACTGAAGCTTTCTTT.

Regarding this clone: Sequence at one end of the junction differs from germline and may be a read error. The chain has TRBV27 and TRBJ1-6, with unresolved D. This CDR3 is built from 13 residues. Germline assignment: CDR1 MNHEY and CDR2 SMNVEV (reference sequence). The DNA of the CDR3 is TGTGCCAGCAGTTTATCCTTTAATTCACCCCTCCACTTT. It codes for CASSLSFNSPLHF.

This clone was observed a handful of times. V gene TRBV28 combines with J gene TRBJ1-5; TRBD1 is a possible D gene (5 bases). The CDR3 loop spans 14 amino acids. Germline V gene lookup returns CDR1 MDHEN and CDR2 SYDVKM. V was clipped by 3 bases and J by 4 bases, with 10 bases between them. CDR3 sequence: CASSLGGPNQPQHF. The DNA for the CDR3 is TGTGCCAGCAGTTTGGGGGGACCTAATCAGCCCCAGCATTTT.

The genes are TRBV28 and TRBJ2-1; 12 nucleotides line up with TRBD2. The CDR3 is made up of 14 amino acids. Looked up from germline, CDR1 is MDHEN and CDR2 is SYDVKM. The V segment lost 6 bases and the J segment 5 bases; nucleotides outside the gene matches: 2. CDR3 DNA sequence: TGTGCCAGCAGCCGACTAGCGGGAGACAATGAGCAGTTCTTC. It codes for CASSRLAGDNEQFF.

The gene calls are TRBV3-1 (or the pseudogene TRBV3-2) and TRBJ2-7; maybe TRBD2 (6 bases). V gave up 0 bases and J gave up 6 bases, with 9 bases separating them. Germline V gene data show CDR1 as LGHDT and CDR2 as YNNKEL (reference sequence). CDR3 size: 13 residues. The CDR3, as DNA: TGTGCCAGCAGCCAAGAACAGACTAGCGAGCAGTACTTC. Encoded protein: CASSQEQTSEQYF.

This sequence joins TRBV14 and TRBJ1-1; D remains ambiguous. This CDR3 has 16 amino acids. Deletions cut 4 bases from V and 0 bases from J, with 15 bases between. Germline assignment: CDR1 SGHDN and CDR2 FVKESK. The CDR3 DNA follows: TGTGCCAGCAGCCTAAGGCCAGGATTTATGAACACTGAAGCTTTCTTT. Protein product: CASSLRPGFMNTEAFF. Full variable domain (rest looked up from reference TRBV14 and TRBJ1-1): EAGVTQFPSHSVIEKGQTVTLRCDPISGHDNLYWYRRVMGKEIKFLLHFVKESKQDESGMPNNRFLAERTGGTYSTLKVQPAELEDSGVYFCASSLRPGFMNTEAFFGQGTRLTVV.

This clone was detected only a few times. This rearrangement joins TRBV7-8 to TRBJ1-1; TRBD1 agrees at 8 bases. The germline gives CDR1 SGHVS, CDR2 FQNEAQ. There are 15 residues in the CDR3. V was clipped by 5 bases and J by 2 bases; unmatched bases: 7. CDR3 DNA sequence: TGTGCCAGCAGCCCCGGACAGGGAATCAACACTGAAGCTTTCTTT. It yields the protein CASSPGQGINTEAFF.

This rearrangement joins TRBV9 to TRBJ2-1, with unresolved D. The germline gives CDR1 SGDLS, CDR2 YYNGEE. Trimming shortened V by 0 bases and J by 1 base, and 8 bases separated the two germline ends. CDR3 length: 15 amino acids. The CDR3 protein is CASSVVAQSYNEQFF. The CDR3 bases are TGTGCCAGCAGCGTAGTGGCCCAGTCCTACAATGAGCAGTTCTTC.

The gene calls are TRBV28 and TRBJ1-4, with D possibly matching TRBD1 (5 bases). Trimming left V 7 bases short and J 7 bases short, with 10 bases between. The CDR3 consists of 12 residues. The germline gives CDR1 MDHEN, CDR2 SYDVKM. DNA for the CDR3: TGTGCCAGCAAAGAAAGGGGTGAAAAACTGTTTTTT. Translated: CASKERGEKLFF.

The chain combines TRBV5-1 with TRBJ2-7; no definite D call. The CDR3 is 12 residues long. The germline V gene has CDR1 SGHRS and CDR2 YFSETQ. V lost 2 bases and J 5 bases, leaving 8 bases between the germline ends. The CDR3 is CASSLSTDEQYF. The DNA of the CDR3 is TGCGCCAGCAGCTTATCAACGGACGAGCAGTACTTC.

The chain combines TRBV7-8 with TRBJ1-2; a weak D match, TRBD1 (5 bases). Germline loops: CDR1 SGHVS, CDR2 FQNEAQ. The CDR3 spans 13 residues. The ends were cut back, 3 bases at V and 3 bases at J, with 8 bases in the middle. CDR3 in DNA: TGTGCCAGCAGCTTTGGACAAGACTATGGCTACACCTTC. Translated, it gives CASSFGQDYGYTF.

A word on this clone: Compared with germline, one end of the junction differs, possibly owing to a read error. The CDR3 loop is CSVRRGQQILF. CDR3 bases: TGCAGTGTCAGAAGGGGACAGCAGATTCTTTTT. J is TRBJ1-1 and V is TRBV20-1; TRBD1 matches 7 bases. The CDR3 loop spans 11 amino acids. The germline gives CDR1 DFQATT, CDR2 SNEGSKA (reference sequence).

The gene calls are TRBV29-1 and TRBJ2-7; 9 positions agree with TRBD1. The V gene end was trimmed by 1 base and the J gene end by 5 bases; junction bases not matched to a gene: 6. The CDR3 spans 14 residues. Germline loops: CDR1 SQVTM, CDR2 ANQGSEA. The CDR3 region has the DNA TGCAGCGTTGAAGCAAGGACAGGGGACCACGAGCAGTACTTC. Translated, it gives CSVEARTGDHEQYF.

The rearrangement links TRBV30 to TRBJ1-5, with 10 bases that match TRBD1. The CDR3 length is 15 residues. V trimming: 3 bases; J trimming: 5 bases; junction bases outside the gene matches: 7. Germline V gene lookup returns CDR1 GTSNPN and CDR2 SVGIG (reference sequence). The chain's CDR3 is CAWSPPDRGDQPQHF. The CDR3 DNA reads TGTGCCTGGAGCCCCCCGGACAGGGGGGATCAGCCCCAGCATTTT. Combining the CDR3 with reference TRBV30 and TRBJ1-5 gives the whole variable domain SQTIHQWPATLVQPVGSPLSLECTVEGTSNPNLYWYRQAAGRGLQLLFYSVGIGQISSEVPQNLSASRPQDRQFILSSKKLLLSDSGFYLCAWSPPDRGDQPQHFGDGTRLSIL.

This clone was counted a few times. This chain joins TRBV5-1 and TRBJ1-3; 9 bases are shared with TRBD1. The V and J ends lost 4 bases and 4 bases, in that order; junction bases with no gene match: 6. Germline lookup yields CDR1 SGHRS and CDR2 YFSETQ. There are 15 residues in the CDR3. The CDR3 sequence is CASSAGQGSGNTIYF. For the CDR3, the DNA is TGCGCCAGCAGCGCAGGACAGGGGTCGGGAAACACCATATATTTT.

This chain links TRBV7-2 with TRBJ2-1, with 10 bases that match TRBD2. Germline values: CDR1 SGHTA, CDR2 FQGNSA. Trimming at V came to 3 bases and at J to 6 bases, leaving 5 bases not matched to a gene. The CDR3 consists of 15 residues. Here the CDR3 DNA reads TGTGCCAGCAGCTTGGGGACTAGCGCGTTCAATGAGCAGTTCTTC. This codes for CASSLGTSAFNEQFF.

The J gene is TRBJ2-7, the V gene TRBV7-2, with 9 bases identical to TRBD1. Trimming cost V 5 bases and J 3 bases; bases outside gene matches: 8. The CDR3 is 15 amino acids. Germline V gene lookup returns CDR1 SGHTA and CDR2 FQGNSA. The CDR3 DNA sequence: TGTGCCAGCAGCCCTGCTGGGACAGGGTACTACGAGCAGTACTTC. Protein sequence: CASSPAGTGYYEQYF.

This clone was observed a single time. V usage is TRBV19 and J usage is TRBJ2-1, with 11 positions matching TRBD2. The CDR3 is made up of 17 amino acids. V lost 4 bases and J lost 4; bases outside the gene matches: 9. CDR1 and CDR2 from the germline V gene are LNHDA and SQIVND (reference sequence). CDR3 amino acids: CASSKGLTSGAYNEQFF. CDR3 coding DNA: TGTGCCAGTAGTAAGGGCCTGACTAGCGGGGCGTACAATGAGCAGTTCTTC.

This rearrangement joins TRBV10-3 to TRBJ1-4; 8 bases match TRBD1. Germline CDR1 ENHRY, CDR2 SYGVKD. This CDR3 comprises 16 residues. V was pared by 0 bases and J by 7 bases, with 7 bases of the junction left unmatched. The CDR3 reads CAISESRTGRTEKLFF. The CDR3 DNA sequence: TGTGCCATCAGTGAGTCGAGGACAGGGAGGACTGAAAAACTGTTTTTT.

The chain has TRBV15 and TRBJ1-5, with no clear D. CDR3 length: 14 amino acids. Germline assignment: CDR1 LNHNV and CDR2 YYDKDF (reference sequence). The V end lost 0 bases, the J end lost 6 bases, and 9 bases lay between the germline ends. In DNA, the CDR3 is TGTGCCACCAGCAGAGAACGGGGTGGTCAGCCCCAGCATTTT. As protein: CATSRERGGQPQHF.

The V call is TRBV19, the J call TRBJ1-5; 9 nucleotides align to TRBD1. The germline V gene has CDR1 LNHDA and CDR2 SQIVND (reference sequence). V dropped 9 bases and J dropped 2; count of bases not matched to a gene: 14. The CDR3 covers 17 residues. This chain's CDR3 is CASQSGQGTVGNQPQHF. In nucleotides, the CDR3 is TGTGCCAGCCAGTCCGGACAGGGGACGGTCGGCAATCAGCCCCAGCATTTT.

V and J are TRBV10-1 and TRBJ2-1; a possible D gene is TRBD1 (6 bases). The V gene lost 3 bases and the J gene lost 12 bases, with 12 bases spanning the gap. Germline-derived CDR1 and CDR2 are WNHNN and SYGVQD (reference sequence). The CDR3 contains 12 residues. CDR3 nucleotide sequence: TGCGCCAGCAGTGACCCACAGGGCGGGCAGTTCTTC. Translation gives CASSDPQGGQFF.